This T cell receptor (beta chain) originates from a study of shared clonotypes between healthy human individuals. The donor population consisted of healthy HIV-negative adults with no recent acute infections or vaccinations. The germline CDR1 and CDR2 sequences are SGHRS and YFSETQ. Trimming removed 2 bases from V and 1 base from J, with 12 bases in between. This CDR3 region has 15 residues. Libraries were prepared by immunoSEQ multiplex PCR; TCRdb keeps only in-frame clonotypes and omits some of them. The sample has roughly 2 million clones, approximately 94% seen once; the top ten hold around 0.13%.

Sample: naive CD4+ T cells sorted from blood. Described subset: CD45RA+ positively selected. This receptor was taken from a man aged 18 to 29 in good health. V is TRBV5-1 and J is TRBJ2-5; the D gene is possibly TRBD2 (6 bases). CDR3 DNA: TGCGCCAGCAGCTTCCTGGGCGGGGTCCAAGAGACCCAGTACTTC. It specifies CASSFLGGVQETQYF.